These 25 T cell receptor beta chains originate from one sample sequenced in a study of graft-versus-host responses after intestinal transplantation. TCRdb's copy holds only in-frame clones and misses some; the assay was immunoSEQ multiplex PCR. Among approximately 11,000 clones listed, 25% to 40% were seen once. The sequences come from alloreactive CD4+ T cells from a mixed lymphocyte reaction culture, collected before transplantation. Stated subset: CFSE-low proliferating T cells sorted from roughly six-day pre-transplant mixed lymphocyte reaction (GvH or HvG direction). The receptors originated from a human patient who was an organ donor for intestinal transplantation.

The chain has TRBV9 and TRBJ2-5; 7 bases agree with TRBD1. The germline CDR1 and CDR2 sequences are SGDLS and YYNGEE. V gave up 4 bases and J gave up 1 base; unmatched junction bases: 7. This CDR3 has 15 amino acids. CDR3 in DNA: TGTGCCAGCAGCAGCCGACAGGGCCTCCAAGAGACCCAGTACTTC. It yields the protein CASSSRQGLQETQYF.

The chain links TRBV19 to TRBJ2-3, with 8 bases fitting TRBD1. Germline CDR1 reads LNHDA; CDR2 reads SQIVND (reference sequence). V gave up 5 bases and J gave up 2 bases; unmatched junction bases: 9. The CDR3 length is 16 residues. The CDR3 spells CASSGTGGWTTDTQYF. Written as DNA, the CDR3 is TGTGCCAGTAGTGGAACAGGGGGATGGACCACAGATACGCAGTATTTT. The full variable domain, rest sourced from reference TRBV19 and TRBJ2-3, is DGGITQSPKYLFRKEGQNVTLSCEQNLNHDAMYWYRQDPGQGLRLIYYSQIVNDFQKGDIAEGYSVSREKKESFPLTVTSAQKNPTAFYLCASSGTGGWTTDTQYFGPGTRLTVL.

CDR3 sequence reads: CASSPDRGETQYF. The CDR3 region has the DNA TGTGCCAGCAGCCCGGACAGGGGGGAGACCCAGTACTTC. The chain has TRBV7-6 and TRBJ2-5; 10 bases agree with TRBD1. Germline CDR1 is SGHVS and CDR2 is FNYEAQ. J lost 5 bases, V lost 5 bases, and 2 bases had no gene match. There are 13 residues in the CDR3.

This clone appeared a few times. This CDR3 reads CASSLWSFNTGELFF. The CDR3 nucleotides read TGTGCCAGCAGTTTGTGGAGCTTTAACACCGGGGAGCTGTTTTTT. This chain uses TRBV28 with TRBJ2-2; no clear D. The ends were cut back, 3 bases at V and 2 bases at J, with 10 bases in the middle. The CDR3 totals 15 residues. Germline V CDR1 and CDR2: MDHEN, SYDVKM.

The chain is built from TRBV6-6 and TRBJ1-4; TRBD1 agrees at 10 bases. The CDR3 contains 14 residues. CDR1 is MNHNY and CDR2 is SVGAGI in the germline V gene (reference sequence). With 6 bases clipped from V and 7 bases from J, the junction kept 5 bases outside the gene matches. CDR3 protein: CASRDRDRGEKLFF. Written as DNA, the CDR3 is TGTGCCAGCAGAGACCGGGACAGGGGTGAAAAACTGTTTTTT.

The chain employs TRBV4-3 and TRBJ1-4, with 7 bases fitting TRBD1. CDR3 length equals 16 residues. Germline values: CDR1 LGHNA, CDR2 YSLEER. V dropped 0 bases and J dropped 6; count of bases not matched to a gene: 7. This CDR3 is CASSQDTGVFYEKLFF. DNA of the CDR3: TGCGCCAGCAGCCAAGACACAGGGGTCTTCTATGAAAAACTGTTTTTT.

The genes are TRBV4-2 and TRBJ2-5; TRBD1 matches at 10 bases. Germline V gives CDR1 LGHNA, CDR2 YNFKEQ. CDR3 size: 17 residues. J was trimmed by 6 bases and V by 3 bases; bases with no gene match: 13. The CDR3 coding sequence is TGTGCCAGCAGCCAGAACCAAGGGACAGGGGCTGGGAAGACCCAGTACTTC. Protein: CASSQNQGTGAGKTQYF.

This clone has just one count. The chain combines TRBV5-4 with TRBJ2-3, with D possibly matching TRBD1 (7 bases). CDR3 length: 15 amino acids. The ends were cut back, 2 bases at V and 3 bases at J, with 13 bases in the middle. Germline CDR1 is SGHNT and CDR2 is YYREEE (reference sequence). The CDR3 reads CASSLGGGLTDTQYF. In DNA form, the CDR3 reads TGTGCCAGCAGCTTAGGAGGGGGCTTGACAGATACGCAGTATTTT. The whole variable domain, filled in from reference TRBV5-4 and TRBJ2-3, reads ETGVTQSPTHLIKTRGQQVTLRCSSQSGHNTVSWYQQALGQGPQFIFQYYREEENGRGNFPPRFSGLQFPNYSSELNVNALELDDSALYLCASSLGGGLTDTQYFGPGTRLTVL.

The CDR3 reads CASSAGTGNTGELFF. The DNA of the CDR3 is TGTGCCAGCAGTGCCGGGACAGGGAACACCGGGGAGCTGTTTTTT. The rearrangement links TRBV6-1 to TRBJ2-2; 8 bases map to TRBD1. Per the germline V gene, CDR1 is MNHNS and CDR2 is SASEGT. Trimming cost V 4 bases and J 1 base; bases outside gene matches: 2. The CDR3 spans 15 residues.

The rearrangement uses TRBV5-5 and TRBJ1-1; D remains unclear. Looked up from germline, CDR1 is SGHKS and CDR2 is YYEKEE (reference sequence). V shed 5 bases and J shed 3 bases, with 5 bases lying between them. The CDR3 spans 11 residues. CDR3 DNA: TGTGCCAGCAGTCGGGACACTGAAGCTTTCTTT. Translated, it gives CASSRDTEAFF.

The chain is built from TRBV7-2 and TRBJ2-2; D call uncertain. Germline V lookup: CDR1 SGHTA, CDR2 FQGNSA. This CDR3 comprises 14 residues. Trimming cost V 5 bases and J 4 bases, with 11 bases left between them. The CDR3 coding sequence is TGTGCCAGCAGCCCAACTACGACCACCGGGGAGCTGTTTTTT. Its protein product is CASSPTTTTGELFF.

The chain carries TRBV14 and TRBJ2-7, with 11 bases matching TRBD2. Germline V lookup: CDR1 SGHDN, CDR2 FVKESK. Trimming cost V 5 bases and J 1 base; bases outside gene matches: 1. The CDR3 totals 14 residues. The CDR3 spells CASSTSGGSYEQYF. CDR3 in DNA: TGTGCCAGCAGCACTAGCGGGGGTTCCTACGAGCAGTACTTC. The full variable domain, completed using reference TRBV14 and TRBJ2-7, is EAGVTQFPSHSVIEKGQTVTLRCDPISGHDNLYWYRRVMGKEIKFLLHFVKESKQDESGMPNNRFLAERTGGTYSTLKVQPAELEDSGVYFCASSTSGGSYEQYFGPGTRLTVT.

This sequence joins TRBV28 and TRBJ2-5, with D maybe TRBD1 (6 bases). The J call may be faulty, since TRBJ2-7 better matches the DNA end. Germline CDR1 is MDHEN and CDR2 is SYDVKM. This CDR3 region has 15 residues. This chain's CDR3 is CASTHKGGRGYEQYF. CDR3 nucleotides: TGTGCCAGCACCCACAAGGGCGGCAGGGGCTACGAGCAGTACTTC.

The rearrangement joins TRBV19 to TRBJ2-7, with TRBD2 as a possible D gene (5 bases). Trimming removed 5 bases from V and 4 bases from J, with 18 bases in between. The germline CDR1 and CDR2 sequences are LNHDA and SQIVND (reference sequence). CDR3 size: 15 residues. CDR3: CASSPFPGLFYEQYF. CDR3 coding DNA: TGTGCCAGTAGTCCATTCCCCGGACTTTTTTACGAGCAGTACTTC.

V is TRBV4-2 and J is TRBJ1-3, with 7 bases matching TRBD1. V lost 2 bases, J lost 0 bases, and 4 bases stayed unmatched. CDR1 and CDR2 from the germline V gene are LGHNA and YNFKEQ. The length of the CDR3 is 16 residues. The CDR3 DNA is TGTGCCAGCAGCCAACGACAGGGACTCTCTGGAAACACCATATATTTT. Encoded protein: CASSQRQGLSGNTIYF.

This clone appeared a few times. CDR3 bases: TGCGCCAGCAGGTCCCTCAACACTGAAGCTTTCTTT. Residues: CASRSLNTEAFF. The genes are TRBV10-2 and TRBJ1-1; D is ambiguous. The CDR3 contains 12 residues. In germline, CDR1 is WSHSY, CDR2 SAAADI. The germline V and J ends were trimmed by 6 bases and 2 bases, with 7 bases remaining between them.

Concerning this clone: The same CDR3 also results from other DNA sequences found in this sample. The J gene is TRBJ2-7, the V gene TRBV19; 10 bases map to TRBD1. The CDR3 spans 13 residues. The V segment lost 7 bases and the J segment 4 bases; nucleotides outside the gene matches: 4. CDR1 is LNHDA, CDR2 SQIVND, per germline (reference sequence). For the CDR3, the DNA is TGTGCCAGTAAGGGACAGGGGACGTACGAGCAGTACTTC. Translating it yields CASKGQGTYEQYF.

This clone was seen a few times. The J gene is TRBJ2-1, the V gene TRBV27, with TRBD2 identical over 9 bases. V was pared by 0 bases and J by 1 base, with 7 bases of the junction left unmatched. Germline loops: CDR1 MNHEY, CDR2 SMNVEV (reference sequence). This CDR3 comprises 18 residues. The CDR3 coding sequence is TGTGCCAGCAGTTTATCCGGGCGGCTAGCGGGATCCTACAATGAGCAGTTCTTC. Its protein is CASSLSGRLAGSYNEQFF.

This chain connects TRBV29-1 to TRBJ1-2; weak D call: TRBD1 (5 bases). The germline CDR1 and CDR2 sequences are SQVTM and ANQGSEA. This CDR3 comprises 13 residues. The germline V and J ends were trimmed by 5 bases and 2 bases, with 12 bases remaining between them. The chain's CDR3 is CSVSRTPNYGYTF. CDR3 nucleotide sequence: TGCAGCGTTTCGAGGACACCAAACTATGGCTACACCTTC.

This clone was counted between two and nine times. The DNA for the CDR3 is TGTGCCAGCAGCCAAGACCTCCGTAATTTCTATGGCTACACCTTC. Amino acid sequence: CASSQDLRNFYGYTF. V and J are TRBV4-2 and TRBJ1-2; D unresolved. The CDR3 consists of 15 residues. Trimming shortened V by 0 bases and J by 4 bases, and 12 bases separated the two germline ends. Per the germline V gene, CDR1 is LGHNA and CDR2 is YNFKEQ.

This clone is labeled as medium-sized. The chain couples TRBV5-4 to TRBJ1-2, with 10 bases that match TRBD1. The CDR3 has 13 amino acids. Germline V gene sequence: CDR1 SGHNT, CDR2 YYREEE (reference sequence). V lost 3 bases, J lost 4 bases, and 0 bases stayed unmatched. DNA of the CDR3: TGTGCCAGCAGCTGGACAGGGGGCTATGGCTACACCTTC. Residues: CASSWTGGYGYTF.

The gene calls are TRBV28 and TRBJ2-7, with TRBD1 as a possible D gene (6 bases). This CDR3 region has 13 residues. Trimming removed 6 bases from V and 2 bases from J, with 11 bases in between. Germline values: CDR1 MDHEN, CDR2 SYDVKM. CDR3 DNA sequence: TGTGCCAGCAGAGGGGGTCTCCCCTACGAGCAGTACTTC. This codes for CASRGGLPYEQYF.

The chain recombines TRBV7-3 with TRBJ2-1, with TRBD1 as a possible D gene (6 bases). Deletions cut 5 bases from V and 1 base from J, with 12 bases between. This CDR3 has 15 residues. Germline V gene data show CDR1 as SGHTA and CDR2 as FQGTGA. Here the CDR3 reads CASSPQRGSYNEQFF. The DNA of the CDR3 is TGTGCCAGCAGCCCCCAAAGGGGGTCCTACAATGAGCAGTTCTTC.

The chain carries TRBV27 and TRBJ1-1; D not certain. Per the germline V gene, CDR1 is MNHEY and CDR2 is SMNVEV (reference sequence). V was pared by 4 bases and J by 5 bases, with 14 bases between. The CDR3 runs 14 residues. In nucleotides, the CDR3 is TGTGCCAGCAGTTCTTCCGGGAGTGGGACTGAAGCTTTCTTT. It encodes CASSSSGSGTEAFF.

Only a few counts were recorded for this clone. Other DNA sequences from this sample encode an identical CDR3 as well. The chain has TRBV20-1 and TRBJ2-3, with D tentatively TRBD1 (5 bases). Per the germline V gene, CDR1 is DFQATT and CDR2 is SNEGSKA (reference sequence). CDR3 length equals 11 residues. Trimming left V 3 bases short and J 5 bases short, with 6 bases between. The CDR3 coding sequence is TGCAGTGCTAGTAGGGGAGATACGCAGTATTTT. Amino acids: CSASRGDTQYF.